This entry is about one T cell receptor (beta chain). Antigen: not known. The CDR3 consists of 12 residues. CDR1 is MNHEY and CDR2 is SVGEGT in the germline V gene. Trimming removed 8 bases at V and 7 bases at J, with 12 bases between. The sample originates from a study of T-cell reconstitution after alpha-beta-depleted transplantation in children. Study-wide findings and caveats: About two months after transplant, alpha-beta T cells reportedly came from several hundred expanded graft clones. In some patients, recipient T cells and intrathymic progenitors surviving conditioning explained high day-60 diversity. Fresh T-cell production supplied most of the T-cell counts and diversity seen one year after transplant.

Unique molecular identifiers featured in how the TCRbeta library was prepared. From the PCR reads, TCRdb called clonotypes with MiXCR, one entry per CDR3 protein. The sample contains under 750,000 distinct CDR3 sequences, about 21% of which appear only once. The chain links TRBV6-2 or TRBV6-3 to TRBJ1-3; unclear D gene. The receptor comes from a boy less than two years old who had a stem cell transplant for acute myeloid leukemia, so the T cells may come from the graft donor. Material: PBMCs, mostly from graft donor cells, obtained 360 days after TCRalphabeta/CD19-depleted stem cell transplant. The CDR3 sequence is CASGDRRNTIYF. The CDR3 region has the DNA TGTGCCAGCGGAGACCGCCGGAACACCATATATTTT.